This T cell receptor beta chain came from a study of blood T cell repertoires in COVID-19. Study-wide context: Samples came from the United States, Italy and Spain, spanning acute and convalescent COVID-19. Sources were T cells, B-cell-depleted T cells, or PBMCs; the material itself was cDNA or gDNA.

Germline lookup yields CDR1 SGHRS and CDR2 YFSETQ. The V end was cut by 3 bases, the J end by 0 bases, with 4 bases between. This CDR3 has 12 amino acids. Some clones are missing from TCRdb's copy, which holds only in-frame ones; the method was immunoSEQ multiplex PCR. The sample has around 200,000 clones; around nine tenths are singletons. This sequence was found in a man aged 55 to 69 who had recovered from COVID-19. The sample consisted of peripheral blood. The rearrangement joins TRBV5-1 to TRBJ2-7; no clear D. CDR3 loop: CASSSSSYEQYF. CDR3 DNA: TGCGCCAGCAGCTCTAGCTCCTACGAGCAGTACTTC. Combining the CDR3 with reference TRBV5-1 and TRBJ2-7 gives the whole variable domain KAGVTQTPRYLIKTRGQQVTLSCSPISGHRSVSWYQQTPGQGLQFLFEYFSETQRNKGNFPGRFSGRQFSNSRSEMNVSTLELGDSALYLCASSSSSYEQYFGPGTRLTVT.